This T cell receptor beta chain was sequenced during a study of early T cells in non-severe SARS-CoV-2 infection. Study background: It was bulk RNA from unsorted whole blood that was sequenced, and the chains were unpaired.

This clonotype has only a few counts. The CDR3 spans 16 residues. After removal of 1 base from V and 6 bases from J, the junction contained 8 bases not matched to a gene. Germline loops: CDR1 DFQATT, CDR2 SNEGSKA (reference sequence). Unique molecular identifiers were affixed to single, distinct cDNA molecules. MiXCR was run by TCRdb on the 5' RACE reads, yielding one entry per CDR3 protein. The sample has 56,000 or so distinct CDR3 sequences; about 10% are singletons. Sequenced material: whole blood. The chain employs TRBV20-1 and TRBJ2-2, with 10 nucleotides matching TRBD2. This sequence was found in an adult who was a healthcare worker with PCR-confirmed SARS-CoV-2 infection or an uninfected control (not recorded which). DNA of the CDR3: TGCAGTGCTAGAGGGGCTAGCGGGAGAGGGTCCGGGGAGCTGTTTTTT. Encoded protein: CSARGASGRGSGELFF.